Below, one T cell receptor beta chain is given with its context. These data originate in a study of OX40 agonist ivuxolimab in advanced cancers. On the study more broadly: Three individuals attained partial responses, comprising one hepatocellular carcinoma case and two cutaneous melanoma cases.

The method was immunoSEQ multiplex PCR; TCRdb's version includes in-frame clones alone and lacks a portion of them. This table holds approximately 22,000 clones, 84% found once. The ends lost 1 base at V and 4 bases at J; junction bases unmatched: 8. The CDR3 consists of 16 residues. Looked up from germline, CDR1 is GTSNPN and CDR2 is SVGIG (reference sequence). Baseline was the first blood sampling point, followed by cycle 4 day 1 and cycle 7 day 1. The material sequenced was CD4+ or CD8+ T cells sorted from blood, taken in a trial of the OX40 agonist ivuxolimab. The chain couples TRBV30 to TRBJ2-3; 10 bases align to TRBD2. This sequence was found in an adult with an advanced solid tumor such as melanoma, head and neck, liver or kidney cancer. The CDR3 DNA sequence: TGTGCCTGGAGTGACATTAGCGGGAGGTGGGCAGATACGCAGTATTTT. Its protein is CAWSDISGRWADTQYF.